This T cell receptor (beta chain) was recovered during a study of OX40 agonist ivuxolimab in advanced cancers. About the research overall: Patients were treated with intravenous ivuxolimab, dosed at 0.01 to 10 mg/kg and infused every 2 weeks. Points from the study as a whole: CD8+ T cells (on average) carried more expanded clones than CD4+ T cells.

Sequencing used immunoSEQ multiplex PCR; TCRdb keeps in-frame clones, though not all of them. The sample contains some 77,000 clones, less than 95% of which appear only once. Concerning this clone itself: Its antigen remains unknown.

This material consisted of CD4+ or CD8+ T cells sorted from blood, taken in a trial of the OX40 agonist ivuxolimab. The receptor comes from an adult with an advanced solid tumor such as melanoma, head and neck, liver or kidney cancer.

CDR3 DNA: TGTGCCAGTAGTATCGGGACCAGCTCCTACGAGCAGTACTTC. Encoded protein: CASSIGTSSYEQYF. The V gene is TRBV19, the J gene TRBJ2-7; D possibly uses TRBD1 or TRBD2 (5 bases each). Trimming shortened V by 3 bases and J by 0 bases, and 9 bases separated the two germline ends. The CDR3 runs to 14 residues. Germline V gene data show CDR1 as LNHDA and CDR2 as SQIVND (reference sequence).